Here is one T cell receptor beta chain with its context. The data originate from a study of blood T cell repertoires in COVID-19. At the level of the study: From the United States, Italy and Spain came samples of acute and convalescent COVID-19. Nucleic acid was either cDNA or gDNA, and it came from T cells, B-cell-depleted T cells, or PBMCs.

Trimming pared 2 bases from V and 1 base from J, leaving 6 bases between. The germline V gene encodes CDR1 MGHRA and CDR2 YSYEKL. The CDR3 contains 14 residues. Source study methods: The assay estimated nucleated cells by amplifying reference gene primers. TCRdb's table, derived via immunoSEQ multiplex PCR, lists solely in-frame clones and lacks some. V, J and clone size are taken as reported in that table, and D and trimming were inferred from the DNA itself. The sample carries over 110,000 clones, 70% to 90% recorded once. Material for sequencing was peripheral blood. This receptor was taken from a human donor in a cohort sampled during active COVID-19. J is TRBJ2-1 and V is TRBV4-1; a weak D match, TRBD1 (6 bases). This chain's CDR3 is CASSQTGSYNEQFF. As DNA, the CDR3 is TGCGCCAGCAGCCAAACAGGGTCCTACAATGAGCAGTTCTTC.